This TCR beta chain was captured by sequencing in a study of T-cell reconstitution after alpha-beta-depleted transplantation in children. Study-level results: From surviving recipient T cells and thymic progenitors came the high day-60 TCRbeta diversity observed in some patients. Newly produced T cells mostly provided counts and TCRbeta diversity after one year, as hyperexpanded clones declined. Expanded graft clones, several hundred of them, were reportedly the source of alpha-beta T cells about two months after transplant.

The CDR3 length is 14 residues. Germline CDR1 GTSNPN, CDR2 SVGIG (reference sequence). Trimming stripped 4 bases from V and 8 bases from J, with 18 bases between. This sample's TCRbeta library carried unique molecular identifier barcodes. A single record per CDR3 protein comes from TCRdb applying MiXCR to the PCR reads. The sample lists a few hundred thousand distinct CDR3 sequences, 25% to 30% occurring once. To note about this clonotype: The target antigen is unknown.

The sample was PBMCs, taken before TCRalphabeta/CD19-depleted stem cell transplant. The gene calls are TRBV30 and TRBJ2-1; D could derive from TRBD1 or TRBD2 (5 bases each). The sequence derives from a boy under two years old with Wiskott-Aldrich syndrome, due to receive a stem cell transplant. The chain's CDR3 is CAWNPGPSVYEQFF. The CDR3 DNA reads as TGTGCCTGGAACCCGGGACCATCAGTGTATGAGCAGTTCTTC.